The next 9 T cell receptor beta chains were all read from a single sample in a study of control samples from healthy donors and cancer patients. Sequenced by immunoSEQ multiplex PCR; TCRdb stores in-frame clones only, minus some. The table has roughly 120,000 clones, roughly 92% seen once; the top ten hold 7.8%. The sequenced sample was blood. Every receptor here comes from a woman aged 18-29 years in good health.

The rearrangement uses TRBV28 and TRBJ1-5, with D perhaps TRBD1 (6 bases). The CDR3 spans 14 residues. CDR1 MDHEN and CDR2 SYDVKM come from the germline V gene. The germline V and J ends were trimmed by 5 bases and 2 bases, with 10 bases remaining between them. In DNA form, the CDR3 reads TGTGCCAGCAGTCATAGACAGGGCAATCAGCCCCAGCATTTT. It is translated as CASSHRQGNQPQHF.

In this sample, this clone is medium-sized (0.01 to 0.1%). The J gene is TRBJ1-2, the V gene TRBV4-2; 7 bases fit TRBD1. The CDR3 has 15 amino acids. After removal of 4 bases from V and 2 bases from J, the junction contained 7 bases not matched to a gene. Germline CDR1 reads LGHNA; CDR2 reads YNFKEQ. Written as DNA, the CDR3 is TGTGCCAGCAGCCTTCGGGACAGAAAGAACTATGGCTACACCTTC. It is translated as CASSLRDRKNYGYTF.

The chain has TRBV5-6 and TRBJ1-2; unclear D gene. Germline CDR1 is SGHDT and CDR2 is YYEEEE. The CDR3 extends over 15 amino acids. Trimming took off 3 bases at V and 5 bases at J, with 17 bases between the two ends. The CDR3 DNA follows: TGTGCCAGCAGCTCAACCGGAGGTTTCCGATATGGCTACACCTTC. This gives the protein CASSSTGGFRYGYTF.

The V call is TRBV6-5, the J call TRBJ2-7; the D gene is possibly TRBD2 (7 bases). This CDR3 region has 14 residues. Germline CDR1 MNHEY, CDR2 SVGAGI. V gave up 3 bases and J gave up 0 bases, with 9 bases separating them. The CDR3 coding sequence is TGTGCCAGCAGTTATGGGGGGGCCTCCTACGAGCAGTACTTC. It encodes CASSYGGASYEQYF.

The chain couples TRBV27 to TRBJ2-7; D gene unclear. CDR1 MNHEY and CDR2 SMNVEV come from the germline V gene (reference sequence). The CDR3 is 13 residues long. Trimming shortened V by 5 bases and J by 6 bases, and 14 bases separated the two germline ends. CDR3 protein: CASSRIPPGEQYF. The CDR3 coding sequence is TGTGCCAGCAGTAGAATTCCCCCAGGCGAGCAGTACTTC.

The V and J genes are TRBV7-2 and TRBJ2-1, with 8 bases that match TRBD2. The CDR3 is made up of 16 amino acids. V trimming: 5 bases; J trimming: 7 bases; junction bases outside the gene matches: 13. Looked up from germline, CDR1 is SGHTA and CDR2 is FQGNSA. The CDR3 sequence is CASSPLLAVGGNEQFF. CDR3 coding DNA: TGTGCCAGCAGCCCATTACTAGCGGTTGGGGGTAATGAGCAGTTCTTC.

This clone was seen only a few times. V and J are TRBV27 and TRBJ2-1; D might be TRBD1 (5 bases). Germline V gene data show CDR1 as MNHEY and CDR2 as SMNVEV (reference sequence). This CDR3 region has 15 residues. V lost 4 bases and J 10 bases, leaving 20 bases between the germline ends. In nucleotides, the CDR3 is TGTGCCAGCAGTTCCAGGACAAGGGGCCCGCGGGAGCAGTTCTTC. Amino acids: CASSSRTRGPREQFF.

The sample holds a few counts of this clone. V gene TRBV18 combines with J gene TRBJ1-3; D unresolved. The CDR3 spans 16 residues. V was pared by 1 base and J by 0 bases, with 10 bases between. Per the germline V gene, CDR1 is KGHSH and CDR2 is LQKENI. CDR3: CASSPLSLSSGNTIYF. The CDR3 DNA follows: TGTGCCAGCTCACCACTGAGTCTTAGCTCTGGAAACACCATATATTTT.

This chain uses TRBV7-9 with TRBJ2-5; 7 bases align to TRBD1. Germline CDR1 is SEHNR and CDR2 is FQNEAQ (reference sequence). The CDR3 runs 16 residues. Trimming took 5 bases from V and 0 from J; bases not matched to a gene: 9. The CDR3 DNA sequence: TGTGCCAGCAGCGCTACCGGGACAGAGTACCAAGAGACCCAGTACTTC. Its translation: CASSATGTEYQETQYF.